These T cell receptor beta chains were read from a single sample in a study of T-cell memory formation after mild COVID-19. TCRdb itself ran the 5' RACE reads through MiXCR, one entry per CDR3 protein. The sample holds over 150,000 distinct CDR3 sequences, 20% to 25% seen once. The sequencing input was PBMCs or a T cell subset sorted from them (not recorded which). Source of these receptors: an adult woman who had mild COVID-19 (a few samples of this study predate the infection). Cell type and time point are not known. CDR3s include the opening cysteine and the closing phenylalanine or tryptophan. The D gene is left open where the match is weak. Size is omitted from some rows. Given values are once, few, many or a class for expanded clones.

clone_size	v_call	d_call	j_call	cdr3_aa	cdr3_nt
-	TRBV27	-	TRBJ1-2	CASSPLLGMYEGSNYGYTF	TGTGCCAGCAGCCCATTATTAGGCATGTACGAGGGATCGAACTATGGCTACACCTTC
-	TRBV12-3/TRBV12-4	TRBD1	TRBJ1-3	CASSPDRGSNTIYF	TGTGCCAGCAGTCCGGACAGGGGAAGTAACACCATATATTTT
-	TRBV24-1	-	TRBJ2-3	CATSDPTHEADTQYF	TGTGCCACCAGTGACCCCACCCATGAGGCAGATACGCAGTATTTT
-	TRBV20-1	TRBD1	TRBJ2-7	CSARDLTGGVF	TGCAGTGCTAGAGATCTGACAGGGGGCGTCTTC
-	TRBV21-1	-	TRBJ1-4	CASSRSDPDEKLFF	TGTGCCAGCAGCAGGAGCGACCCGGATGAAAAACTGTTTTTT
few	TRBV6-2/TRBV6-3	TRBD2	TRBJ2-7	CASSHLLAGSTYEQYF	TGTGCCAGCAGTCATCTCCTAGCGGGCAGCACCTACGAGCAGTACTTC
few	TRBV9	-	TRBJ2-5	CASSREASWQETQYF	TGTGCCAGCAGCAGGGAGGCTAGCTGGCAAGAGACCCAGTACTTC
-	TRBV20-1	TRBD1	TRBJ1-4	CSAFQGGEKLFF	TGCAGTGCTTTCCAGGGGGGGGAAAAACTGTTTTTT
-	TRBV20-1	TRBD1	TRBJ1-1	CSAPDREDVNTEAFF	TGCAGTGCCCCGGACAGGGAGGATGTGAACACTGAAGCTTTCTTT
few	TRBV27	TRBD1	TRBJ1-2	CASRIQGDYYHGYTF	TGTGCCAGCAGAATACAGGGGGATTATTACCATGGCTACACCTTC
-	TRBV4-1	-	TRBJ1-1	CASSQELGMNTEAFF	TGCGCCAGCAGCCAAGAGCTGGGAATGAACACTGAAGCTTTCTTT
-	TRBV20-1	-	TRBJ1-2	CSARADFGDGYTF	TGCAGTGCTAGAGCCGACTTCGGGGATGGCTACACCTTC
few	TRBV12-3/TRBV12-4	TRBD1	TRBJ1-2	CASSIAGDRYYGYTF	TGTGCCAGCAGTATTGCGGGGGACAGGTATTATGGCTACACCTTC
-	TRBV29-1	-	TRBJ1-1	CSVEGGGNTEAFF	TGCAGCGTTGAAGGAGGGGGGAACACTGAAGCTTTCTTT
-	TRBV20-1	-	TRBJ2-5	CSARGSAQETQYF	TGCAGTGCTAGAGGTAGCGCCCAAGAGACCCAGTACTTC
few	TRBV5-1	-	TRBJ2-1	CASSLEDGTLHEQFF	TGCGCCAGCAGCTTAGAAGACGGGACGCTTCATGAGCAGTTCTTC
few	TRBV15	-	TRBJ1-1	CATSRDPDSLMNTEAFF	TGTGCCACCAGCAGAGATCCGGACAGTCTCATGAACACTGAAGCTTTCTTT
few	TRBV20-1	-	TRBJ2-1	CSARAKESVNWNEQFF	TGCAGTGCTAGGGCCAAAGAATCGGTAAACTGGAATGAGCAGTTCTTC
few	TRBV7-2	-	TRBJ2-2	CASSLRERGTGELFF	TGTGCCAGCAGCCTACGGGAGAGGGGCACCGGGGAGCTGTTTTTT
many	TRBV9	TRBD1	TRBJ2-7	CASSGRDSPYEQYF	TGTGCCAGCAGCGGCCGGGACAGCCCCTACGAGCAGTACTTC
-	TRBV5-5	-	TRBJ1-1	CASSLGWAAMNTEAFF	TGTGCCAGCAGCTTGGGATGGGCGGCTATGAACACTGAAGCTTTCTTT
-	TRBV5-1	-	TRBJ2-7	CASKFADSYEQYF	TGCGCCAGCAAGTTTGCAGACTCCTACGAGCAGTACTTC
-	TRBV4-1	TRBD1	TRBJ2-7	CASSQYPGQGYYEQYF	TGCGCCAGCAGCCAATACCCGGGACAGGGGTACTACGAGCAGTACTTC
few	TRBV5-6	TRBD2	TRBJ2-7	CASSPTSGSPYEQYF	TGTGCCAGCAGCCCTACTAGCGGGAGTCCCTACGAGCAGTACTTC
-	TRBV21-1	-	TRBJ1-4	CASSKVVRRKEKLFF	TGTGCCAGCAGCAAAGTCGTCCGACGGAAAGAAAAACTGTTTTTT
-	TRBV5-6	-	TRBJ1-5	CASSGWGVGQPQHF	TGTGCCAGCAGCGGCTGGGGGGTCGGGCAGCCCCAGCATTTT
-	TRBV7-3	TRBD2	TRBJ2-2	CASSLTTGGGAKTGELFF	TGTGCCAGCAGCTTAACGACCGGCGGGGGGGCCAAGACCGGGGAGCTGTTTTTT
medium-sized	TRBV29-1	-	TRBJ1-2	CSVGGMNYGYTF	TGCAGCGTTGGGGGGATGAACTATGGCTACACCTTC